This entry lists 15 T cell receptor beta chains sequenced from one sample in a study of blood T cell repertoires in COVID-19. The assay was immunoSEQ multiplex PCR, and TCRdb's table has in-frame clones only and misses some. There are more than 200,000 clones in the sample; around four fifths occur only once, and about 10% lies in the top ten. Sequenced input: peripheral blood. These receptors all come from an elderly woman with COVID-19, enrolled during active disease.

The J gene is TRBJ2-3, the V gene TRBV7-9; TRBD2 aligns across 7 bases. CDR1 SEHNR and CDR2 FQNEAQ come from the germline V gene (reference sequence). The CDR3 extends over 14 amino acids. J gave up 6 bases and V 2 bases, and 5 bases lay outside the gene matches. CDR3 sequence (DNA): TGTGCCAGCAGCTTATTGGGGGGGACGGATACGCAGTATTTT. It is translated as CASSLLGGTDTQYF.

This clone occurred a few times. This chain joins TRBV7-9 and TRBJ1-1; D gene uncertain. V dropped 0 bases and J dropped 7 bases, with 6 bases sitting between them. In germline, CDR1 is SEHNR, CDR2 FQNEAQ (reference sequence). The CDR3 is made up of 12 amino acids. In DNA, the CDR3 is TGTGCCAGCAGCTTAGCCTCCAGTGAAGCTTTCTTT. Its protein product is CASSLASSEAFF.

J is TRBJ1-4 and V is TRBV10-3, with 9 bases identical to TRBD1. CDR1 is ENHRY, CDR2 SYGVKD, per germline. The CDR3 is 12 amino acids. The V segment lost 10 bases and the J segment 8 bases; nucleotides outside the gene matches: 5. The CDR3 loop reads CATGQGPEKLFF. In DNA form, the CDR3 reads TGTGCCACCGGACAGGGGCCCGAAAAACTGTTTTTT.

The chain links TRBV6-4 to TRBJ2-2; 9 bases map to TRBD1. CDR1 is MRHNA, CDR2 SNTAGT, per germline. This CDR3 has 15 amino acids. Losses at the gene ends were 3 bases for V and 2 bases for J; bases not matched to a gene: 1. The CDR3: CASSEGQGNTGELFF. DNA of the CDR3: TGTGCCAGCAGTGAGGGACAGGGAAACACCGGGGAGCTGTTTTTT.

The chain employs TRBV23-1 and TRBJ2-5, with D perhaps matching TRBD1 (6 bases). TRBV23-1 is an ORF, and what it does is uncertain. The CDR3 length is 14 residues. Trimming removed 7 bases at V and 1 base at J, with 13 bases between. CDR3 residues: CASIPTGTQETQYF. As DNA, the CDR3 is TGCGCCAGCATTCCTACAGGGACCCAAGAGACCCAGTACTTC.

The chain has TRBV9 and TRBJ2-5, with 14 bases identical to TRBD2. CDR3 size: 16 residues. The ends lost 3 bases at V and 5 bases at J; junction bases unmatched: 6. The germline V gene encodes CDR1 SGDLS and CDR2 YYNGEE. This CDR3 is CASSAGLAGGGETQYF. CDR3 DNA sequence: TGTGCCAGCAGCGCAGGACTAGCGGGGGGAGGGGAGACCCAGTACTTC.

The sample holds a few counts of this clone. V usage is TRBV19 and J usage is TRBJ1-4; 9 nucleotides agree with TRBD1. Losses at the gene ends were 10 bases for V and 10 bases for J; bases not matched to a gene: 13. The CDR3 is made up of 14 amino acids. Germline V gene lookup returns CDR1 LNHDA and CDR2 SQIVND (reference sequence). The CDR3 here is CATKYGTGPRKLFF. In nucleotides, the CDR3 is TGTGCCACCAAATACGGGACAGGGCCGAGAAAACTGTTTTTT.

The rearrangement links TRBV7-2 to TRBJ2-3; D is perhaps TRBD1 (6 bases). V was cut by 4 bases and J by 6 bases, with 14 bases left in between. Per the germline V gene, CDR1 is SGHTA and CDR2 is FQGNSA. The CDR3 runs 14 residues. CDR3 coding DNA: TGTGCCAGCAGCTCCGGACAGAGGGTTGATACGCAGTATTTT. It encodes CASSSGQRVDTQYF.

The V and J genes are TRBV7-9 and TRBJ1-4, with D possibly being TRBD1 (6 bases). This CDR3 has 14 residues. Between the trimmed V and J ends, which lost 3 bases and 8 bases, there was a span of 13 bases. Looked up from germline, CDR1 is SEHNR and CDR2 is FQNEAQ (reference sequence). The CDR3, as DNA: TGTGCCAGCAGCTTCCGGACAGACCGAGAAAAACTGTTTTTT. Protein: CASSFRTDREKLFF.

V and J are TRBV11-2 and TRBJ2-7, with TRBD2 matching over 10 bases. CDR1 and CDR2 (germline): SGHAT, FQNNGV. There are 16 residues in the CDR3. V shed 3 bases and J 4 bases; nucleotides not matched to a gene: 9. Here the CDR3 DNA reads TGTGCCAGCAGCTTCGGGACTAGCGCCTTTTTTTACGAGCAGTACTTC. Amino acids: CASSFGTSAFFYEQYF.

The V call is TRBV7-2, the J call TRBJ2-3; TRBD2 matches at 15 bases. The CDR3 runs 18 residues. After removal of 1 base from V and 5 bases from J, the junction contained 7 bases not matched to a gene. Germline CDR1 is SGHTA and CDR2 is FQGNSA. For the CDR3, the DNA is TGTGCCAGCAGCTTAGTTGGACTAGCGGGGGGGCCGGTAGATACGCAGTATTTT. The encoded protein is CASSLVGLAGGPVDTQYF.

The V gene is TRBV30, the J gene TRBJ1-6, with TRBD1 matching 7 bases. The CDR3 has 16 amino acids. With 4 bases clipped from V and 6 bases from J, the junction kept 12 bases outside the gene matches. Per the germline V gene, CDR1 is GTSNPN and CDR2 is SVGIG (reference sequence). As DNA, the CDR3 is TGTGCCTGGATAGAACCTGGGACAGCCTTTAATTCACCCCTCCACTTT. Translating it yields CAWIEPGTAFNSPLHF.

The chain couples TRBV6-5 to TRBJ1-2; D gene unclear. The germline gives CDR1 MNHEY, CDR2 SVGAGI. The CDR3 runs to 14 residues. Trimming removed 0 bases from V and 5 bases from J, with 10 bases in between. The CDR3 DNA follows: TGTGCCAGCAGTTACTCGCCAGAGGTGTATGGCTACACCTTC. Its translation: CASSYSPEVYGYTF.

V and J are TRBV6-5 and TRBJ2-1; D remains unclear. The CDR3 is 11 amino acids. Trimming removed 5 bases from V and 10 bases from J, with 9 bases in between. Germline V gives CDR1 MNHEY, CDR2 SVGAGI. In nucleotides, the CDR3 is TGTGCCAGCAGTCGAGGCCGGGAGCAGTTCTTC. Its translation: CASSRGREQFF.

V and J are TRBV3-1 (or the pseudogene TRBV3-2) and TRBJ2-1; 9 bases are a match to TRBD2. This CDR3 has 14 amino acids. V gave up 1 base and J gave up 9 bases; unmatched junction bases: 4. CDR1 is LGHDT, CDR2 YNNKEL, per germline (reference sequence). CDR3 region: CASSQVAGGAEQFF. The DNA for the CDR3 is TGTGCCAGCAGCCAAGTTGCGGGGGGGGCTGAGCAGTTCTTC.